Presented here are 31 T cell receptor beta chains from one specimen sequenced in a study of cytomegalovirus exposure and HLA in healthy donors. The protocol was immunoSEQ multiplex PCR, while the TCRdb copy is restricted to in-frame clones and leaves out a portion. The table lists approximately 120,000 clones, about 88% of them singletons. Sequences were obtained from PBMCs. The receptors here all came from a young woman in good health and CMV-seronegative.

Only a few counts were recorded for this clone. The CDR3 sequence: CASSRGESQLTYEQYF. The CDR3 bases are TGTGCCAGCAGCCGGGGGGAGTCTCAACTTACCTACGAGCAGTACTTC. This chain uses TRBV7-9 with TRBJ2-7, with TRBD2 identical over 7 bases. Germline values: CDR1 SEHNR, CDR2 FQNEAQ (reference sequence). CDR3 length equals 16 residues. V shed 5 bases, J shed 2 bases, and the junction held 12 bases outside the gene matches.

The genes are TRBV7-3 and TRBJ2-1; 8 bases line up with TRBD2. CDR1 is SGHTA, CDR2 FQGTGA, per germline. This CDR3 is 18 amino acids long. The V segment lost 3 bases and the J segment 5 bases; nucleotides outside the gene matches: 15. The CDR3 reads CASSFNPPGSGVDNEQFF. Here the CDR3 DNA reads TGTGCCAGCAGCTTCAACCCTCCCGGTAGCGGGGTGGACAATGAGCAGTTCTTC.

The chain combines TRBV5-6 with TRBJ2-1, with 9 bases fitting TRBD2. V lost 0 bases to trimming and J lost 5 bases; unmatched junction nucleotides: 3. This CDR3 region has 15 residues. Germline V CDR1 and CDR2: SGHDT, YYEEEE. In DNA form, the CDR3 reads TGTGCCAGCAGCTTGGGACTAGCGGATAACAATGAGCAGTTCTTC. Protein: CASSLGLADNNEQFF.

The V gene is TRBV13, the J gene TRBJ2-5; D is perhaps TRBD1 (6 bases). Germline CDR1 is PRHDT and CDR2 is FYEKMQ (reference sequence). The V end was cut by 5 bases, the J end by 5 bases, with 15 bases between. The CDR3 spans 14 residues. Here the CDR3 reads CASSPNRVLETQYF. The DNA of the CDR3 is TGTGCCAGCAGCCCCAACAGGGTCCTTGAGACCCAGTACTTC.

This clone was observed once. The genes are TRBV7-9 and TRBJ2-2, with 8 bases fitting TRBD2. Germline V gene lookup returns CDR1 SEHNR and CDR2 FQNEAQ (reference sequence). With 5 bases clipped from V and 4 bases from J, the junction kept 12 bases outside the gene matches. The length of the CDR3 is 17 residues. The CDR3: CASSPPRGGLVTGELFF. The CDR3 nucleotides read TGTGCCAGCAGCCCCCCACGGGGGGGACTAGTCACCGGGGAGCTGTTTTTT.

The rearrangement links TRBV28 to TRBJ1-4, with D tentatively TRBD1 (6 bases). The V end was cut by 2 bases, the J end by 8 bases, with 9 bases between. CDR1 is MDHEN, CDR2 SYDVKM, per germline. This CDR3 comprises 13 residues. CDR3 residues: CASSLGGVEKLFF. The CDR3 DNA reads TGTGCCAGCAGTTTAGGGGGCGTAGAAAAACTGTTTTTT.

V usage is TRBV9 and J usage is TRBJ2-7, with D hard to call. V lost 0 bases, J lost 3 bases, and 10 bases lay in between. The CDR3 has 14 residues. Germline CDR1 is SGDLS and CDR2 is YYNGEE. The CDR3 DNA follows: TGTGCCAGCAGCGTAGGCGGCCGAAACTACGAGCAGTACTTC. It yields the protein CASSVGGRNYEQYF.

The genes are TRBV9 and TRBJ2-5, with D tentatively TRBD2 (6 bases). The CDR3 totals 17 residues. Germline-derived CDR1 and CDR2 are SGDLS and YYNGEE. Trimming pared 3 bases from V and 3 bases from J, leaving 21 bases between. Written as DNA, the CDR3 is TGTGCCAGCAGCGCGCAACCGGCGGGGACCGCCAAAGAGACCCAGTACTTC. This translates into CASSAQPAGTAKETQYF. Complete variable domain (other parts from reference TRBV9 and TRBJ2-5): DSGVTQTPKHLITATGQRVTLRCSPRSGDLSVYWYQQSLDQGLQFLIQYYNGEERAKGNILERFSAQQFPDLHSELNLSSLELGDSALYFCASSAQPAGTAKETQYFGPGTRLLVL.

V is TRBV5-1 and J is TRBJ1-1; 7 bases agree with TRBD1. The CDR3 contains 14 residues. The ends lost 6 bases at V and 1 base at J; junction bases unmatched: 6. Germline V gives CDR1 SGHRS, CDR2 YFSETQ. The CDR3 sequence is CASMTGYQNTEAFF. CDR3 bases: TGCGCCAGCATGACAGGGTACCAGAACACTGAAGCTTTCTTT.

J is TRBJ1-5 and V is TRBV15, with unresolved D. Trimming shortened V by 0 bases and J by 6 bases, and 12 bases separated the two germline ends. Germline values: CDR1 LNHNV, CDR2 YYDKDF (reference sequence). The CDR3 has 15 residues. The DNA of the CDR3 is TGTGCCACCAGCAGAGATAGGAGCCTAGGTCAGCCCCAGCATTTT. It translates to CATSRDRSLGQPQHF.

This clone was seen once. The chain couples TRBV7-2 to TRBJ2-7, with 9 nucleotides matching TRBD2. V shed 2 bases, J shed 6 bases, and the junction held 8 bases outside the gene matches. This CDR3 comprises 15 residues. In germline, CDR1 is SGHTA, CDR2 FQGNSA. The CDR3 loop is CASSLQTSGPLEQYF. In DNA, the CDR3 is TGTGCCAGCAGCTTACAGACTAGCGGCCCACTCGAGCAGTACTTC.

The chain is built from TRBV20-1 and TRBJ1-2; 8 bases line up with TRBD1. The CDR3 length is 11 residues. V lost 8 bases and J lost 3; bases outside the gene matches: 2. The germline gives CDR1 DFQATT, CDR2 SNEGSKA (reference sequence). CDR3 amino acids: CSTQGDYGYTF. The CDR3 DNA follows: TGCAGTACACAGGGGGACTATGGCTACACCTTC.

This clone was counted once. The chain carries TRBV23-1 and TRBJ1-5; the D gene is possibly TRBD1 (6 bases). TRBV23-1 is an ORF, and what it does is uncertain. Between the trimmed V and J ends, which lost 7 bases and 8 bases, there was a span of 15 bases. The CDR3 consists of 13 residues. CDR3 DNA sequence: TGCGCCAGCATTCGGACAGTTAAGGAGCCCCAGCATTTT. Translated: CASIRTVKEPQHF.

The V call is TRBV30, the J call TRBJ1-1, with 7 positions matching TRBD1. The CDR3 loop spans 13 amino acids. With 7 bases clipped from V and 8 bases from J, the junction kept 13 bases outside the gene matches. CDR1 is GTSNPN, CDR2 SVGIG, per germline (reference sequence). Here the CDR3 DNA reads TGTGCCTTACAACCTTACCGGGACAGAGAAGCTTTCTTT. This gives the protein CALQPYRDREAFF.

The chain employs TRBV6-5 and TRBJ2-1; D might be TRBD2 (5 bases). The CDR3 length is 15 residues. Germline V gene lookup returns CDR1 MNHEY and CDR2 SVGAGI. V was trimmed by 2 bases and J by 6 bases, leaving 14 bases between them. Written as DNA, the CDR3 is TGTGCCAGCAGTTACATAGCGAGCCGGGGCAATGAGCAGTTCTTC. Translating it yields CASSYIASRGNEQFF.

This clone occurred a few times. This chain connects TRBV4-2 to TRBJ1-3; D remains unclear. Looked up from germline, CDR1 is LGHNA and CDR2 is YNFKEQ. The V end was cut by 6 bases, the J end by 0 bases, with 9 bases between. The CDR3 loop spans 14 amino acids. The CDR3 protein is CASSLGLSGNTIYF. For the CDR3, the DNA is TGTGCCAGCAGTCTCGGTCTCTCTGGAAACACCATATATTTT.

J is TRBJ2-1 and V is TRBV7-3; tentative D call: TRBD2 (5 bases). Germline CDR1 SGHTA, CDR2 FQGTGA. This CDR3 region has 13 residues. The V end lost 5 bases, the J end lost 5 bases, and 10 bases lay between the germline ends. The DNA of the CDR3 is TGTGCCAGCAGCGGGAGCGGCCACAATGAGCAGTTCTTC. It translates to CASSGSGHNEQFF.

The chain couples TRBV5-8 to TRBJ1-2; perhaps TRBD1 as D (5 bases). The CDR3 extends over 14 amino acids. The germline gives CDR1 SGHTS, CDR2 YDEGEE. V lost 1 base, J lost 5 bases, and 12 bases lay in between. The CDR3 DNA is TGTGCCAGCAGCTTGTTTGCAGGGTCTTATGGCTACACCTTC. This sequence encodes CASSLFAGSYGYTF.

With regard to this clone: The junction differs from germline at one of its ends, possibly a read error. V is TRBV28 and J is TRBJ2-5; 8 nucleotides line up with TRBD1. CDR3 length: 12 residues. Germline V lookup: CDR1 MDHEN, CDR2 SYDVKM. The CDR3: CASGQGQKTQYF. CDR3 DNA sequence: TGTGCCAGTGGACAGGGCCAAAAGACCCAGTACTTC.

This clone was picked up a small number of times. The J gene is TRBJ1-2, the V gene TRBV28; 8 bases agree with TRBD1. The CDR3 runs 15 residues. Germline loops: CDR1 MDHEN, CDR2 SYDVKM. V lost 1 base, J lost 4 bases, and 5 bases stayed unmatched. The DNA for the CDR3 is TGTGCCAGCAGTTTATCCAATACAGGGGGCTATGGCTACACCTTC. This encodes CASSLSNTGGYGYTF.

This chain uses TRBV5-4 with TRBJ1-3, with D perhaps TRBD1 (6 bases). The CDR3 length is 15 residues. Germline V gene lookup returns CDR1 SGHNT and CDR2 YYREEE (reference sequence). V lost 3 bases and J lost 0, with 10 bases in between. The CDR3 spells CASSSTGLSGNTIYF. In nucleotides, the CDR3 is TGTGCCAGCAGCTCGACAGGTCTCTCTGGAAACACCATATATTTT.

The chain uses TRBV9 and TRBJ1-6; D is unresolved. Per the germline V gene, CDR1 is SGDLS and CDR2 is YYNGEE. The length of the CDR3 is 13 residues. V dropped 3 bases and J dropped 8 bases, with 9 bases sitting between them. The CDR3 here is CASSGALHSPLHF. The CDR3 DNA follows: TGTGCCAGCAGCGGCGCACTGCATTCACCCCTCCACTTT.

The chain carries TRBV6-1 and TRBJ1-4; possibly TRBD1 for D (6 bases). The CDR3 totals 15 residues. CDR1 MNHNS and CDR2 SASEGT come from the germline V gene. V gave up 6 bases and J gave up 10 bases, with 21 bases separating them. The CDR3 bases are TGTGCCAGCAGAGCCTGGACAGATAGGGAAACAAAACTGTTTTTT. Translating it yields CASRAWTDRETKLFF.

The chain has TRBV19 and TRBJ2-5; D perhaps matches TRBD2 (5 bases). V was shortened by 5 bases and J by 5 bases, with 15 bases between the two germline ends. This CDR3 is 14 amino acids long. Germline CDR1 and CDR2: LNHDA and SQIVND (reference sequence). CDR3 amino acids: CASSWSHGMETQYF. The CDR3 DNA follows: TGTGCCAGTAGTTGGTCCCACGGGATGGAGACCCAGTACTTC. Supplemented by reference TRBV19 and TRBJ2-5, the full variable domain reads DGGITQSPKYLFRKEGQNVTLSCEQNLNHDAMYWYRQDPGQGLRLIYYSQIVNDFQKGDIAEGYSVSREKKESFPLTVTSAQKNPTAFYLCASSWSHGMETQYFGPGTRLLVL.

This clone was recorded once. CDR3 in DNA: TGTGCCAGCAGCTTAAACGACAGGGAGAACACTGAAGCTTTCTTT. Translation gives CASSLNDRENTEAFF. J is TRBJ1-1 and V is TRBV7-3; TRBD1 agrees at 7 bases. This CDR3 spans 15 amino acids. V gave up 1 base and J gave up 1 base; unmatched junction bases: 3. In germline, CDR1 is SGHTA, CDR2 FQGTGA. Full variable domain (remainder filled in from reference TRBV7-3 and TRBJ1-1): GAGVSQTPSNKVTEKGKYVELRCDPISGHTALYWYRQSLGQGPEFLIYFQGTGAADDSGLPNDRFFAVRPEGSVSTLKIQRTERGDSAVYLCASSLNDRENTEAFFGQGTRLTVV.

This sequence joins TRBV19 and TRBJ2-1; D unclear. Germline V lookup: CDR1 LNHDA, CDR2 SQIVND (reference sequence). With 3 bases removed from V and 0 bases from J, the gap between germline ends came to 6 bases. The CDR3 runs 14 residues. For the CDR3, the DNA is TGTGCCAGTAGTATGGCTCCCTCCTACAATGAGCAGTTCTTC. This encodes CASSMAPSYNEQFF.

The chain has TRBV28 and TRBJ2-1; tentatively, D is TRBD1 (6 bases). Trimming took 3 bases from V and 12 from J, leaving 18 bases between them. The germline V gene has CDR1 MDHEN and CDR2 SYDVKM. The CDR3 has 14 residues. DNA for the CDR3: TGTGCCAGCAGTTTCGTCCAGGATCTAGGGGGGCAGTTCTTC. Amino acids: CASSFVQDLGGQFF.

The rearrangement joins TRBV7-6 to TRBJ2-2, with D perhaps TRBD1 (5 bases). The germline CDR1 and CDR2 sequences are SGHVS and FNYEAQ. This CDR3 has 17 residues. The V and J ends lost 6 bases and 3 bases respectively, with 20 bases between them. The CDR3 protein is CASRELYRSLDTGELFF. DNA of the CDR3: TGTGCCAGCAGGGAATTATACAGGTCCCTTGACACCGGGGAGCTGTTTTTT.

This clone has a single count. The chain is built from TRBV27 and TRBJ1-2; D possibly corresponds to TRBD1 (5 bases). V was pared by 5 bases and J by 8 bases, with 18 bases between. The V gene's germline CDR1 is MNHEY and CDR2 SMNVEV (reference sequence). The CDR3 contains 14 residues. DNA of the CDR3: TGTGCCAGCAGTCCCGCCTATAGGACAACCGGCTACACCTTC. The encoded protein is CASSPAYRTTGYTF.

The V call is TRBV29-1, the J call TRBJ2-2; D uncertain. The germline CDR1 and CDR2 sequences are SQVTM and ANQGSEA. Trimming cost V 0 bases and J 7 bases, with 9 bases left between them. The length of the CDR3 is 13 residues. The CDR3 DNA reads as TGCAGCGTTGAAGATCCCACTCGCGGGGAGCTGTTTTTT. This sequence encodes CSVEDPTRGELFF.

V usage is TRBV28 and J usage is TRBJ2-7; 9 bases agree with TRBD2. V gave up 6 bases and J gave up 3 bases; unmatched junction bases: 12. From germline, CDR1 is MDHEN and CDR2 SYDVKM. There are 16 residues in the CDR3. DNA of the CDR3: TGTGCCAGCAGCGAGGTCGAGACTAGCGGTTTCTACGAGCAGTACTTC. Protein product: CASSEVETSGFYEQYF.